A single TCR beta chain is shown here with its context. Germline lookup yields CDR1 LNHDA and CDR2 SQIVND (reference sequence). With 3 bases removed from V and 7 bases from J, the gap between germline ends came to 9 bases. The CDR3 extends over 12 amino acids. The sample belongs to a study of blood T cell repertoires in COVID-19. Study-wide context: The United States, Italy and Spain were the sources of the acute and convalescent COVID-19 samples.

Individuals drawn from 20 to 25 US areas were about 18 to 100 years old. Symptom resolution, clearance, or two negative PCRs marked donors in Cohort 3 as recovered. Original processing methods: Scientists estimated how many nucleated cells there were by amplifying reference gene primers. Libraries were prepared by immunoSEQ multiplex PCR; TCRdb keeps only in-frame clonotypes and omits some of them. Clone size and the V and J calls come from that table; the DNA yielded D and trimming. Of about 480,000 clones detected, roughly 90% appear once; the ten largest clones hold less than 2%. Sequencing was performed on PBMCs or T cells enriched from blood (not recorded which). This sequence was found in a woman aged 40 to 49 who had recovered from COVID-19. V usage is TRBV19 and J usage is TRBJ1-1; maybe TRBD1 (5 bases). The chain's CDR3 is CASSMGGREAFF. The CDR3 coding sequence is TGTGCCAGTAGTATGGGGGGTCGTGAAGCTTTCTTT.